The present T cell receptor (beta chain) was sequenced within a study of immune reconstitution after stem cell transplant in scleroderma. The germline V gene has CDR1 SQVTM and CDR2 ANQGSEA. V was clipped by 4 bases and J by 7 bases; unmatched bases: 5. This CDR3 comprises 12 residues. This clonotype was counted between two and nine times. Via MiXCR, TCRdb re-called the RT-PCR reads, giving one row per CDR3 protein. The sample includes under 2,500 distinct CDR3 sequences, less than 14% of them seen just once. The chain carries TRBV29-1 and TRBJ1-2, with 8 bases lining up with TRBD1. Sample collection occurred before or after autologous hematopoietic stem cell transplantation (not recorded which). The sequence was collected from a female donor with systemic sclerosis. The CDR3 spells CSVGGTGSGYTF. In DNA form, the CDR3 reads TGCAGCGTTGGGGGGACAGGAAGTGGCTACACCTTC.